This TCR beta chain was obtained from a study of blood T cell repertoires in COVID-19. Background on the study: In each case, the material was cDNA or gDNA derived from T cells, B-cell-depleted T cells, or PBMCs.

V lost 5 bases, J lost 14 bases, and 29 bases lay in between. Germline V lookup: CDR1 SEHNR, CDR2 FQNEAQ (reference sequence). The CDR3 length is 16 residues. As originally analysed: Nucleated cell number was recorded as an estimate derived from reference gene primer amplification. TCRdb's copy holds only in-frame clones and misses some; the assay was immunoSEQ multiplex PCR. Clonal size and the V and J genes are those of that table, whereas D and trimming came from the DNA. The sample includes 250,000 to 300,000 clones, around 90% seen only once; the top ten take 0.75% to 1%. Material: peripheral blood. The receptor comes from a woman in her thirties or forties who had recovered from COVID-19. The gene calls are TRBV7-9 and TRBJ2-3; maybe TRBD1 (6 bases). The CDR3 nucleotides read TGTGCCAGCAGCACCTCGGGTGGGCCAGGGGCCCCTCGGGGGTATTTT. This sequence encodes CASSTSGGPGAPRGYF. Full variable domain (missing parts from reference TRBV7-9 and TRBJ2-3): DTGVSQNPRHKITKRGQNVTFRCDPISEHNRLYWYRQTLGQGPEFLTYFQNEAQLEKSRLLSDRFSAERPKGSFSTLEIQRTEQGDSAMYLCASSTSGGPGAPRGYFGPGTRLTVL.